This T cell receptor (beta chain) was documented in a study of vaccination and CD4 T cells after COVID-19. Study-level information: Timing of post-vaccine sample collection was a median roughly 66 days after dose two, with a range of 14 to 241.

Sequenced with the Oncomine TCR Beta short-read assay was DNA taken from cultured CD4+ T cells. MiXCR, applied by TCRdb to the PCR reads, yields one record per CDR3 protein. The sample lists about 20,000 distinct CDR3 sequences, approximately 61% occurring once. With regard to this clonotype: Its antigen remains unknown.

Treatment denoted: roughly 10-day PBMC culture with coronavirus spike peptide pools or control peptides (ViraFEST assay). This CDR3 is built from 15 residues. V lost 2 bases, J lost 8 bases, and 7 bases stayed unmatched. The germline V gene encodes CDR1 KGHDR and CDR2 SFDVKD. Sequencing was performed on CD4+ T cells from blood, cultured in vitro. The chain links TRBV24-1 to TRBJ2-2, with 7 bases matching TRBD1. This TCR was recovered from a human donor who had recovered from COVID-19. CDR3 sequence: CATSDSRPGQGELFF. CDR3 bases: TGTGCCACCAGTGATTCCCGCCCGGGACAGGGGGAGCTGTTTTTT.